What follows are 5 T cell receptor beta chains derived from one specimen sequenced in a study of OX40 agonist ivuxolimab in advanced cancers. The method was immunoSEQ multiplex PCR; TCRdb's version includes in-frame clones alone and lacks a portion of them. The top ten clones hold around 6% of a sample with roughly 97,000 clones, approximately 87% of them seen once. The sequencing here drew on CD4+ or CD8+ T cells sorted from blood, taken in a trial of the OX40 agonist ivuxolimab. The source of these receptors is an adult with an advanced solid tumor such as melanoma, head and neck, liver or kidney cancer.

The chain is built from TRBV5-6 and TRBJ1-3; D gene unclear. V lost 2 bases and J 0 bases, leaving 12 bases between the germline ends. The germline V gene encodes CDR1 SGHDT and CDR2 YYEEEE. CDR3 size: 16 residues. The DNA for the CDR3 is TGTGCCAGCAGCTTTACGTATTATGACTCTGGAAACACCATATATTTT. Translating it yields CASSFTYYDSGNTIYF.

V gene TRBV12-5 combines with J gene TRBJ1-1; the D is unclear. V was clipped by 1 base and J by 2 bases, with 29 bases between them. The CDR3 covers 21 residues. Germline CDR1 and CDR2: LGHNT and FRNRAP. In DNA form, the CDR3 reads TGTGCTAGTGGTTTGGGGACGAACTTAGAATCGGGGATCCGACCTAACACTGAAGCTTTCTTT. Its protein product is CASGLGTNLESGIRPNTEAFF. The whole variable domain, remainder taken from reference TRBV12-5 and TRBJ1-1, is DARVTQTPRHKVTEMGQEVTMRCQPILGHNTVFWYRQTMMQGLELLAYFRNRAPLDDSGMPKDRFSAEMPDATLATLKIQPSEPRDSAVYFCASGLGTNLESGIRPNTEAFFGQGTRLTVV.

This rearrangement joins TRBV7-2 to TRBJ2-5; no definite D call. CDR3 length equals 12 residues. The germline CDR1 and CDR2 sequences are SGHTA and FQGNSA. The ends were cut back, 1 base at V and 5 bases at J, with 5 bases in the middle. This CDR3 reads CASSLVGETQYF. The CDR3 bases are TGTGCCAGCAGCTTAGTAGGCGAGACCCAGTACTTC.

The chain has TRBV11-2 and TRBJ1-1; D gene ambiguous. V was pared by 3 bases and J by 4 bases, with 12 bases between. This CDR3 has 14 amino acids. Germline-derived CDR1 and CDR2 are SGHAT and FQNNGV. The CDR3 bases are TGTGCCAGCAGCTTGTCTTCGGGGAGCACTGAAGCTTTCTTT. It encodes CASSLSSGSTEAFF.

The J gene is TRBJ2-5, the V gene TRBV7-3, with D possibly being TRBD2 (7 bases). The CDR3 runs 15 residues. V dropped 3 bases and J dropped 5 bases, with 16 bases sitting between them. Germline V gene sequence: CDR1 SGHTA, CDR2 FQGTGA. The CDR3, as DNA: TGTGCCAGCAGCTTGGGGACGGGGGGCGTGGAGACCCAGTACTTC. It specifies CASSLGTGGVETQYF.